The clone carrying this T cell receptor beta chain has a count of ten or more. The data were taken from a study of T cells in Graves' hyperthyroidism and ophthalmopathy. TCR beta CDR3 regions were amplified from RNA transcripts. TCR CDR3 underwent first-round RT-PCR with the HTBI primer set. TCRdb reprocessed the multiplex PCR reads with MiXCR, giving one entry per CDR3 protein. The sample carries around 280,000 distinct CDR3 sequences, approximately 12% recorded once. The CDR3 contains 13 residues. Deletions cut 0 bases from V and 2 bases from J, with 5 bases between. CDR1 is SNHLY and CDR2 is FYNNEI in the germline V gene.

This chain joins TRBV2 and TRBJ2-7; D is unclear. This clonotype was obtained from a woman in her 30s with Graves' hyperthyroidism that later progressed to Graves' ophthalmopathy. Sequencing used blood. The CDR3 reads CASSEAGTYEQYF. CDR3 in DNA: TGTGCCAGCAGTGAAGCCGGAACCTACGAGCAGTACTTC.